The 20 T cell receptor beta chains in this list originate from one sample, sequenced in a study of blood T cell repertoires in COVID-19. Here immunoSEQ multiplex PCR was the method, and the copy in TCRdb shows in-frame clones only, minus some. Of 29,000 or so clones listed, roughly 80% are singletons. Sequenced material: peripheral blood. These receptors were collected from a woman aged 70-85 years with active or convalescent COVID-19.

The chain recombines TRBV9 with TRBJ2-7; maybe TRBD2 (5 bases). CDR1 and CDR2 from the germline V gene are SGDLS and YYNGEE. Trimming cost V 2 bases and J 10 bases, with 25 bases left between them. The CDR3 is made up of 16 amino acids. For the CDR3, the DNA is TGTGCCAGCAGCGTTTCCCCTCTTTCCGGGGTCACCGCTCAGTACTTC. It translates to CASSVSPLSGVTAQYF.

This clone showed up just once. The chain couples TRBV11-2 to TRBJ2-7; D is unresolved. Germline loops: CDR1 SGHAT, CDR2 FQNNGV. The length of the CDR3 is 14 residues. V shed 5 bases and J shed 0 bases, with 11 bases lying between them. CDR3 amino acids: CASSPNRVSYEQYF. The CDR3 region has the DNA TGTGCCAGCAGCCCCAATCGGGTCTCCTACGAGCAGTACTTC.

The rearrangement links TRBV2 to TRBJ1-2, with TRBD1 matching over 8 bases. Germline V gene data show CDR1 as SNHLY and CDR2 as FYNNEI. The CDR3 covers 15 residues. V shed 5 bases, J shed 0 bases, and the junction held 5 bases outside the gene matches. The CDR3 DNA reads as TGTGCCAGCAGTCCCGGGACAGGCCCTAACTATGGCTACACCTTC. Amino acids: CASSPGTGPNYGYTF.

The table lists this clone with a count of one. This sequence joins TRBV19 and TRBJ1-3; D unclear. Trimming pared 3 bases from V and 0 bases from J, leaving 15 bases between. In germline, CDR1 is LNHDA, CDR2 SQIVND (reference sequence). This CDR3 comprises 17 residues. This CDR3 reads CASSIGQSPASGNTIYF. In DNA form, the CDR3 reads TGTGCCAGTAGTATTGGGCAGTCCCCAGCCTCTGGAAACACCATATATTTT. The full variable domain, in which reference TRBV19 and TRBJ1-3 provide the parts outside the CDR3, is DGGITQSPKYLFRKEGQNVTLSCEQNLNHDAMYWYRQDPGQGLRLIYYSQIVNDFQKGDIAEGYSVSREKKESFPLTVTSAQKNPTAFYLCASSIGQSPASGNTIYFGEGSWLTVV.

V usage is TRBV28 and J usage is TRBJ2-3; 9 nucleotides line up with TRBD2. This CDR3 has 16 amino acids. V was clipped by 1 base and J by 4 bases; unmatched bases: 6. Germline V gene data show CDR1 as MDHEN and CDR2 as SYDVKM. The CDR3: CASSLLAGEGADTQYF. The DNA of the CDR3 is TGTGCCAGCAGTTTATTAGCGGGAGAGGGGGCAGATACGCAGTATTTT.

V and J are TRBV15 and TRBJ2-3, with D perhaps TRBD2 (7 bases). V shed 3 bases and J shed 5 bases, with 18 bases lying between them. The CDR3 length is 16 residues. In germline, CDR1 is LNHNV, CDR2 YYDKDF (reference sequence). The CDR3 is CATSSAMGGRVDTQYF. The CDR3 region has the DNA TGTGCCACCAGCAGTGCCATGGGGGGGCGGGTAGATACGCAGTATTTT.

The rearrangement uses TRBV7-6 and TRBJ2-1; 9 nucleotides match TRBD2. The J segment lost 1 base and the V segment lost 3 bases, leaving 7 bases of the junction unmatched. The germline V gene encodes CDR1 SGHVS and CDR2 FNYEAQ. The CDR3 length is 17 residues. The DNA for the CDR3 is TGTGCCAGCAGCTTGACTAGCGGAGGGAGATCCTACAATGAGCAGTTCTTC. Its protein is CASSLTSGGRSYNEQFF.

This clone was detected only once. The V and J genes are TRBV10-3 and TRBJ2-5, with 8 bases that match TRBD2. In germline, CDR1 is ENHRY, CDR2 SYGVKD. This CDR3 comprises 16 residues. The V gene end was trimmed by 4 bases and the J gene end by 1 base; junction bases not matched to a gene: 8. CDR3 nucleotides: TGTGCCATCAGTGCTTCTAGCGGGTCGGGCCAAGAGACCCAGTACTTC. This translates into CAISASSGSGQETQYF.

The chain links TRBV12-3 or TRBV12-4 to TRBJ2-7; D is perhaps TRBD1 (5 bases). The V and J ends lost 5 bases and 3 bases respectively, with 8 bases between them. This CDR3 is built from 12 residues. The CDR3 region is CASSLTVYEQYF. Written as DNA, the CDR3 is TGTGCCAGCAGTCTGACAGTCTACGAGCAGTACTTC.

By sample share, this clone is medium-sized. The chain is built from TRBV2 and TRBJ1-1, with D possibly being TRBD1 (5 bases). Per the germline V gene, CDR1 is SNHLY and CDR2 is FYNNEI. The CDR3 is 12 amino acids. V lost 3 bases and J lost 5, with 7 bases in between. The CDR3 nucleotides are TGTGCCAGCAGTGAGAAGGGGACTGAAGCTTTCTTT. Amino acid sequence: CASSEKGTEAFF.

In this sample, this clone turned up once. The genes are TRBV28 and TRBJ1-5; 7 bases are shared with TRBD1. The V and J ends lost 5 bases and 3 bases, in that order; junction bases with no gene match: 7. Looked up from germline, CDR1 is MDHEN and CDR2 is SYDVKM. The CDR3 contains 15 residues. CDR3 in amino acids: CASSPVGTANQPQHF. For the CDR3, the DNA is TGTGCCAGCAGTCCGGTCGGGACAGCCAATCAGCCCCAGCATTTT.

The chain carries TRBV10-3 and TRBJ1-1; no clear D. V lost 0 bases, J lost 10 bases, and 9 bases lay in between. CDR1 and CDR2 from the germline V gene are ENHRY and SYGVKD. The CDR3 loop spans 12 amino acids. Here the CDR3 reads CAISESNGVAFF. The CDR3 DNA sequence: TGTGCCATCAGTGAGTCGAACGGGGTAGCTTTCTTT.

This chain joins TRBV19 and TRBJ1-5; TRBD1 matches at 8 bases. The germline gives CDR1 LNHDA, CDR2 SQIVND (reference sequence). J gave up 1 base and V 5 bases, and 7 bases lay outside the gene matches. This CDR3 spans 16 amino acids. CDR3 nucleotides: TGTGCCAGTAGTCCCCCTCGGACAGGGAGCAATCAGCCCCAGCATTTT. The encoded protein is CASSPPRTGSNQPQHF.

The rearrangement joins TRBV6-5 to TRBJ2-6, with D possibly being TRBD1 (6 bases). The CDR3 loop spans 15 amino acids. CDR1 MNHEY and CDR2 SVGAGI come from the germline V gene. Trimming took off 6 bases at V and 1 base at J, with 10 bases between the two ends. The CDR3 sequence is CASRATGSGANVLTF. DNA of the CDR3: TGTGCCAGCAGGGCTACAGGGTCTGGGGCCAACGTCCTGACTTTC.

The rearrangement uses TRBV7-9 and TRBJ2-5; 7 bases fit TRBD2. Trimming removed 2 bases from V and 5 bases from J; junction bases left unmatched: 5. This CDR3 is 14 amino acids long. Germline lookup yields CDR1 SEHNR and CDR2 FQNEAQ (reference sequence). Here the CDR3 reads CASSLIREGETQYF. CDR3 nucleotides: TGTGCCAGCAGCTTAATAAGGGAGGGGGAGACCCAGTACTTC.

This chain connects TRBV3-1 (or the pseudogene TRBV3-2) to TRBJ2-3; TRBD2 might be the D (5 bases). The ends were cut back, 6 bases at V and 4 bases at J, with 14 bases in the middle. The CDR3 consists of 14 residues. Germline CDR1 and CDR2: LGHDT and YNNKEL (reference sequence). The CDR3, as DNA: TGTGCCAGCAGGGCATACGGGAAGGCAGATACGCAGTATTTT. Translation: CASRAYGKADTQYF.

This sequence joins TRBV4-3 and TRBJ2-2; TRBD1 matches at 9 bases. Germline CDR1 and CDR2: LGHNA and YSLEER. CDR3 length equals 15 residues. Unmatched junction bases numbered 7, after V lost 6 bases and J lost 5 bases. The CDR3 DNA sequence: TGCGCCAGCAGTCCTACAGGGGGCTGGACCGGGGAGCTGTTTTTT. Protein sequence: CASSPTGGWTGELFF.

V and J are TRBV5-5 and TRBJ2-7; 8 bases are shared with TRBD2. The CDR3 sequence is 16 residues long. Trimming at V came to 2 bases and at J to 6 bases, leaving 13 bases not matched to a gene. Germline CDR1 is SGHKS and CDR2 is YYEKEE (reference sequence). Written as DNA, the CDR3 is TGTGCCAGCAGCTTAGGACTTTCAGCGGGAGATGGCGAGCAGTACTTC. Translating gives CASSLGLSAGDGEQYF.

There are a few counts of this clone. The chain has TRBV28 and TRBJ2-7, with D possibly being TRBD1 (6 bases). Germline V CDR1 and CDR2: MDHEN, SYDVKM. The CDR3 is 16 residues long. V shed 10 bases and J shed 2 bases, with 24 bases lying between them. The CDR3 spells CATTPPYRAWTYEQYF. The CDR3 DNA is TGTGCCACCACCCCCCCGTACAGGGCTTGGACCTACGAGCAGTACTTC.

The chain has TRBV7-9 and TRBJ2-2; D unresolved. V lost 8 bases to trimming and J lost 6 bases, with 13 bases between them. CDR3 length: 13 amino acids. Per the germline V gene, CDR1 is SEHNR and CDR2 is FQNEAQ (reference sequence). CDR3 sequence (DNA): TGTGCCAGCGGGCGCCAGCCGGCCGGGGAGCTGTTTTTT. Its protein is CASGRQPAGELFF.